This T cell receptor beta chain stems from a study of vaccination and CD4 T cells after COVID-19. Cultured CD4+ T-cell DNA underwent Oncomine TCR Beta short-read sequencing. Genomic DNA was isolated from CD4+ T cells that had been cultured. TCRdb itself ran the PCR reads through MiXCR, one entry per CDR3 protein. The sample records fewer than 30,000 distinct CDR3 sequences, more than 25% being singletons. A note on this clonotype: Its specificity is not known.

Regarding time point: late sampling 161 to 241 days after vaccination in three convalescent patients. This sample's treatment: roughly 11-day PBMC culture with coronavirus spike peptide pools or control peptides (ViraFEST assay). ViraFEST used peptide pools to expand antigen-specific T cells before TCR sequencing. Specimen: CD4+ T cells from blood, cultured in vitro, collected about 7 months after SARS-CoV-2 vaccination. The source is a human donor who had recovered from COVID-19.

The CDR3 spells CASSHPQWREGLLEQFF. For the CDR3, the DNA is TGTGCCAGCAGCCACCCCCAGTGGCGGGAGGGCCTTTTGGAGCAGTTCTTC. The genes are TRBV7-9 and TRBJ2-1; 9 nucleotides match TRBD2. This CDR3 is 17 amino acids long. Germline loops: CDR1 SEHNR, CDR2 FQNEAQ (reference sequence). V shed 5 bases, J shed 10 bases, and the junction held 18 bases outside the gene matches. The variable domain in full, completed from reference TRBV7-9 and TRBJ2-1, reads DTGVSQNPRHKITKRGQNVTFRCDPISEHNRLYWYRQTLGQGPEFLTYFQNEAQLEKSRLLSDRFSAERPKGSFSTLEIQRTEQGDSAMYLCASSHPQWREGLLEQFFGPGTRLTVL.